This TCR beta chain was observed in a study of blood T cell repertoires in COVID-19 (dated by TCRdb to 2020 to 2022). A note on the overall study: The collaborator samples originated in the United States, Italy and Spain and spanned the acute and convalescent phases of COVID-19. The material from the prospective study consisted of cDNA or gDNA derived from T cells, B-cell-depleted T cells, or PBMCs. Deeply sampled blood TCRbeta repertoires from subjects exposed to, actively infected with, or recovered from COVID-19 were included in the dataset. The repertoires were made available in a free public database intended to serve as a resource for research on the immune response to SARS-CoV-2. The samples were drawn from two sources: the first 160 participants of the ongoing ImmuneRACE study, and 950 to 1,500 subjects contributed by 6 global collaborators. A de-identified subject ID, COVID-19 status, age in years and sex were almost always included in the sample metadata. Where available, HLA class I and class II types were obtained from metadata supplied by the sample provider rather than from assay-based typing. General findings and caveats noted by the study authors: Clinical and demographic metadata were provided uncurated, with the amount varying by source and participant.

Worth noting for this clone: Its antigen is unknown. Base qualities are not recorded, but no much larger clone differs from it by a single base.

Participants in the prospective study were aged roughly 18 to 100 years, lived in under 30 United States geographic areas, and enrolled through a virtual design. Cohort assignment in the prospective study relied on participant-reported clinical history from a screening survey and a study questionnaire. For ImmuneRACE Cohort 3, a participant was defined as recovered based on two consecutive negative NP/OP PCR tests, clearance by a healthcare professional, or resolution of symptoms. In the prospective study, mobile phlebotomists collected whole blood, serum and a nasopharyngeal or oropharyngeal swab from each participant. Additional blood draws and questionnaires over an approximately two-month period could optionally be provided by prospective study participants. Prospective study blood samples were shipped either frozen or at room temperature before DNA extraction. The immunoSEQ Assay, a bias-controlled multiplex PCR, was used to amplify TCRbeta CDR3 regions from genomic DNA. The study's processing was this. Within the assay, amplification of reference gene primers was used to estimate how many nucleated cells each sample contained. Sequence reads were collapsed and filtered to measure the absolute abundance of every unique TCRbeta CDR3 rearrangement. Productive Simpson clonality was computed per sample as the square root of Simpson's diversity index over productive rearrangements. The table comes from immuneACCESS by way of TCRdb, which keeps in-frame sequences with V and J called. Part of the clones is missing from these tables; in studies checked, under half for an unresolved V gene and the rest for unknown reasons. V and J calls and clone size are those listed in that table; D and trimming were worked out from the DNA. Across this sample there are 200,000 to 250,000 clones, with about 82% seen only once. Together, the top ten hold 2% to 2.5% of the sample.

Sequencing was performed on PBMCs or T cells enriched from blood (not recorded which). The TCR originated in a woman in her 50s who had recovered from COVID-19.

The DNA sequence is given as TGTGCCAGCAGCCAGGATAACTATGGCTACACCTTC. The translation is CASSQDNYGYTF. The sequence is built from TRBV28 and TRBJ1-2, with the D gene uncertain. CDR3 length: 12 amino acids, cysteine to phenylalanine. Just the 36-base CDR3 DNA is kept, in frame starting at base 1. V gives up 6 bases and J gives up 1 base, and the segment between their germline ends measures 6 bases. Reading the germline V gene gives CDR1 MDHEN and CDR2 SYDVKM.